This TCR beta chain was obtained from a study of T cells expressing NK-cell markers. Study-level background: Beta-chain profiling covered CD3+CD56+NKG2C+, CD3+CD56+NKG2C- and CD3+CD56-NKG2C+ sorted subsets. Most of the eight sequenced donors were HCMV-seropositive; one was seronegative.

For TCR beta, cDNA was produced by 5'RACE template switching with UMIs. TCRdb re-called the 5' RACE reads and shows each CDR3 protein once, DNA omitted. The sample holds about 410,000 distinct CDR3 sequences. CDR1 and CDR2 (germline): MGHRA, YSYEKL. CDR3 length: 14 residues. The chain couples TRBV4-1 to TRBJ2-1; TCRdb's D call of TRBD2 is untestable without DNA. Source material: blood T cells: a sorted CD56 or NKG2C T cell subset, CD4+ or CD8+ T cells, or bulk PBMC T cells (not recorded which). The sequence derives from a woman aged 45-60 years in good health. The CDR3 sequence: CASSQGPPLDEQFF.